Here is one TCR beta chain with its context. As originally analysed: Amplification from reference gene primers served as the basis for estimated nucleated cell counts. Measured with immunoSEQ multiplex PCR; TCRdb has only the in-frame clones, and not every one. The V and J calls and the clone size are those of that table, but D and trimming were determined from the DNA. The sample contains about 250,000 clones, approximately 82% of which appear only once. The data derive from a study of blood T cell repertoires in COVID-19. At the level of the study: The study drew acute and convalescent COVID-19 samples from the United States, Italy and Spain. In each case, the material was cDNA or gDNA derived from T cells, B-cell-depleted T cells, or PBMCs.

Germline lookup yields CDR1 SGHRS and CDR2 YFSETQ. With 4 bases clipped from V and 2 bases from J, the junction kept 7 bases outside the gene matches. The CDR3 length is 16 residues. Sequenced input: peripheral blood. The TCR was taken from a man aged 40-50 years with active or convalescent COVID-19. The rearrangement links TRBV5-1 to TRBJ2-2; 8 bases align to TRBD1. CDR3 DNA: TGCGCCAGCAGCGTAACAGGGGGTCCAAACACCGGGGAGCTGTTTTTT. This sequence encodes CASSVTGGPNTGELFF.